Listed below are T cell receptor beta chains from one sample, sequenced in a study of shared clonotypes between healthy human individuals. TCRdb keeps only in-frame clones here, not all; method: immunoSEQ multiplex PCR. Of about 2.1 million clones in the sample, just over 90% were seen once. Sequences were obtained from naive CD8+ T cells from PBMCs. The receptors here all came from a man younger than 30 in good health. Some clones in this sample may be carry-over from other donors' samples. Both conserved end residues are part of each CDR3. Each record gives: clone size, D gene, V gene, J gene, CDR3 protein, CDR3 DNA. A D gene is named only where the DNA matches it firmly. Clone sizes are given selectively: once, few, many, or a class where the clone is expanded.

clone size: .
D gene: .
V gene: TRBV27
J gene: TRBJ2-3
CDR3 protein: CASSSWTGTDTQYF
CDR3 DNA: TGTGCCAGCAGCTCCTGGACAGGCACAGATACGCAGTATTTT

clone size: many
D gene: TRBD2
V gene: TRBV5-5
J gene: TRBJ2-7
CDR3 protein: CASSLEPGGIYEQYF
CDR3 DNA: TGTGCCAGCAGCTTGGAACCGGGAGGGATCTACGAGCAGTACTTC

clone size: .
D gene: .
V gene: TRBV4-1
J gene: TRBJ1-6
CDR3 protein: CASSPGPNSPLHF
CDR3 DNA: TGCGCCAGCAGCCCGGGTCCAAATTCACCCCTCCACTTT

clone size: .
D gene: .
V gene: TRBV7-7
J gene: TRBJ2-5
CDR3 protein: CASSEGVSSWETQYF
CDR3 DNA: TGTGCCAGCAGCGAGGGGGTGTCTAGCTGGGAGACCCAGTACTTC

clone size: .
D gene: .
V gene: TRBV19
J gene: TRBJ2-7
CDR3 protein: CASSIVGNSYEQYF
CDR3 DNA: TGTGCCAGTAGTATTGTCGGAAACTCCTACGAGCAGTACTTC

clone size: few
D gene: TRBD1
V gene: TRBV13
J gene: TRBJ1-1
CDR3 protein: CASSPRGGNTEAFF
CDR3 DNA: TGTGCCAGCAGCCCCAGGGGGGGGAACACTGAAGCTTTCTTT

clone size: .
D gene: TRBD1
V gene: TRBV19
J gene: TRBJ2-1
CDR3 protein: CASRTGDEQFF
CDR3 DNA: TGTGCCAGCCGCACAGGGGATGAGCAGTTCTTC

clone size: .
D gene: TRBD1
V gene: TRBV28
J gene: TRBJ1-6
CDR3 protein: CASSPRFSTGDSGSPLHF
CDR3 DNA: TGTGCCAGCAGTCCAAGGTTCTCGACAGGGGATTCGGGGTCACCCCTCCACTTT

clone size: .
D gene: .
V gene: TRBV4-1
J gene: TRBJ2-2
CDR3 protein: CASSQDAGPGELFF
CDR3 DNA: TGCGCCAGCAGCCAAGATGCAGGCCCCGGGGAGCTGTTTTTT

clone size: .
D gene: .
V gene: TRBV6-6
J gene: TRBJ2-3
CDR3 protein: CASSYGYLGDTQYF
CDR3 DNA: TGTGCCAGCAGTTACGGATACCTAGGGGATACGCAGTATTTT

clone size: .
D gene: TRBD2
V gene: TRBV6-1
J gene: TRBJ2-7
CDR3 protein: CASSAGLAAYEQYF
CDR3 DNA: TGTGCCAGCAGCGCCGGACTAGCGGCATACGAGCAGTACTTC

clone size: .
D gene: .
V gene: TRBV4-1
J gene: TRBJ2-2
CDR3 protein: CASSQGLTGELFF
CDR3 DNA: TGCGCCAGCAGCCAAGGGTTAACCGGGGAGCTGTTTTTT

clone size: .
D gene: TRBD1
V gene: TRBV5-8
J gene: TRBJ2-7
CDR3 protein: CASSNRRGNYEQYF
CDR3 DNA: TGTGCCAGCAGCAACCGCAGGGGGAACTACGAGCAGTACTTC

clone size: once
D gene: TRBD1
V gene: TRBV27
J gene: TRBJ2-5
CDR3 protein: CASSLRDRGETQYF
CDR3 DNA: TGTGCCAGCAGTTTGCGGGACAGGGGAGAGACCCAGTACTTC

clone size: few
D gene: .
V gene: TRBV7-9
J gene: TRBJ1-1
CDR3 protein: CASRANLNTEAFF
CDR3 DNA: TGTGCCAGCAGGGCAAATTTAAACACTGAAGCTTTCTTT

clone size: .
D gene: .
V gene: TRBV11-2
J gene: TRBJ2-7
CDR3 protein: CASSLDLGSSYEQYF
CDR3 DNA: TGTGCCAGCAGCTTAGATCTCGGGAGCTCCTACGAGCAGTACTTC

clone size: .
D gene: TRBD2
V gene: TRBV4-1
J gene: TRBJ2-1
CDR3 protein: CASSQPAREGRDEQFF
CDR3 DNA: TGCGCCAGCAGCCAGCCAGCCCGGGAGGGCCGGGATGAGCAGTTCTTC

clone size: .
D gene: TRBD2
V gene: TRBV27
J gene: TRBJ2-7
CDR3 protein: CASSPRLAGLPYEQYF
CDR3 DNA: TGTGCCAGCAGCCCGAGACTAGCGGGGCTACCCTACGAGCAGTACTTC

clone size: once
D gene: .
V gene: TRBV28
J gene: TRBJ2-7
CDR3 protein: CATGGEQYF
CDR3 DNA: TGTGCCACCGGGGGCGAGCAGTACTTC

clone size: .
D gene: .
V gene: TRBV7-9
J gene: TRBJ1-1
CDR3 protein: CASSAATRNTEAFF
CDR3 DNA: TGTGCCAGCAGCGCGGCTACCAGGAACACTGAAGCTTTCTTT

clone size: .
D gene: .
V gene: TRBV29-1
J gene: TRBJ2-7
CDR3 protein: CSVEAGNRYEQYF
CDR3 DNA: TGCAGCGTCGAGGCAGGGAATCGGTACGAGCAGTACTTC

clone size: .
D gene: .
V gene: TRBV2
J gene: TRBJ2-3
CDR3 protein: CASSEAGARTDTQYF
CDR3 DNA: TGTGCCAGCAGTGAAGCGGGGGCTCGCACAGATACGCAGTATTTT

clone size: .
D gene: TRBD1
V gene: TRBV4-3
J gene: TRBJ2-7
CDR3 protein: CASRAGTASYEQYF
CDR3 DNA: TGCGCCAGCAGGGCTGGGACAGCGTCCTACGAGCAGTACTTC

clone size: .
D gene: .
V gene: TRBV14
J gene: TRBJ1-2
CDR3 protein: CASSQVRETDYTF
CDR3 DNA: TGTGCCAGCAGCCAAGTCAGGGAGACCGACTACACCTTC

clone size: once
D gene: .
V gene: TRBV7-3
J gene: TRBJ1-2
CDR3 protein: CASSLVAYYGYTF
CDR3 DNA: TGTGCCAGCAGCTTAGTGGCGTACTATGGCTACACCTTC

clone size: .
D gene: TRBD1
V gene: TRBV7-9
J gene: TRBJ1-5
CDR3 protein: CASSMTGGSNQPQHF
CDR3 DNA: TGTGCCAGCAGCATGACAGGGGGGAGCAATCAGCCCCAGCATTTT

clone size: .
D gene: .
V gene: TRBV29-1
J gene: TRBJ2-7
CDR3 protein: CSVVSRAYEQYF
CDR3 DNA: TGCAGCGTTGTATCCAGGGCCTACGAGCAGTACTTC

clone size: .
D gene: TRBD1
V gene: TRBV28
J gene: TRBJ2-1
CDR3 protein: CASRTGTGLFNEQFF
CDR3 DNA: TGTGCCAGCAGGACGGGGACAGGGTTATTCAATGAGCAGTTCTTC

clone size: .
D gene: .
V gene: TRBV7-2
J gene: TRBJ1-2
CDR3 protein: CASSLVVSPPGNYGYTF
CDR3 DNA: TGTGCCAGCAGCTTAGTTGTGTCCCCACCCGGAAACTATGGCTACACCTTC

clone size: .
D gene: .
V gene: TRBV27
J gene: TRBJ1-5
CDR3 protein: CASKAGGQPQHF
CDR3 DNA: TGTGCCAGCAAGGCCGGGGGACAGCCCCAGCATTTT

clone size: once
D gene: .
V gene: TRBV7-9
J gene: TRBJ2-7
CDR3 protein: CASSSRTETYEQYF
CDR3 DNA: TGTGCCAGCAGCTCTAGGACAGAAACCTACGAGCAGTACTTC

clone size: .
D gene: .
V gene: TRBV6-5
J gene: TRBJ1-3
CDR3 protein: CASSIGNTIYF
CDR3 DNA: TGTGCCAGCAGTATTGGAAACACCATATATTTT

clone size: .
D gene: .
V gene: TRBV6-1
J gene: TRBJ1-1
CDR3 protein: CASSERGISNSEAFF
CDR3 DNA: TGTGCCAGCAGTGAACGGGGGATATCTAACAGTGAAGCTTTCTTT

clone size: .
D gene: .
V gene: TRBV11-2
J gene: TRBJ2-7
CDR3 protein: CASSLTTDEQYF
CDR3 DNA: TGTGCCAGCAGCCTGACGACAGACGAGCAGTACTTC

clone size: once
D gene: .
V gene: TRBV7-3
J gene: TRBJ2-7
CDR3 protein: CASSSPHLFEREQYF
CDR3 DNA: TGTGCCAGCAGCTCGCCTCACCTGTTTGAGCGGGAGCAGTACTTC

clone size: once
D gene: TRBD2
V gene: TRBV15
J gene: TRBJ2-5
CDR3 protein: CATSRVALAGWKTQYF
CDR3 DNA: TGTGCCACCAGCAGAGTTGCCCTAGCGGGATGGAAGACCCAGTACTTC

clone size: once
D gene: .
V gene: TRBV7-9
J gene: TRBJ2-7
CDR3 protein: CASTAGPGRQYF
CDR3 DNA: TGTGCCAGCACTGCGGGTCCTGGACGGCAGTACTTC

clone size: .
D gene: .
V gene: TRBV11-3
J gene: TRBJ2-7
CDR3 protein: CASSLSLSYEQYF
CDR3 DNA: TGTGCCAGCAGCTTATCGTTGAGCTACGAGCAGTACTTC

clone size: .
D gene: .
V gene: TRBV11-2
J gene: TRBJ2-5
CDR3 protein: CASSPRVAYQETQYF
CDR3 DNA: TGTGCCAGCAGCCCCCGTGTTGCGTACCAAGAGACCCAGTACTTC

clone size: .
D gene: TRBD2
V gene: TRBV4-3
J gene: TRBJ2-3
CDR3 protein: CASSQALIAGGPYTQYF
CDR3 DNA: TGCGCCAGCAGCCAAGCCCTGATAGCGGGAGGGCCGTATACGCAGTATTTT

clone size: few
D gene: .
V gene: TRBV5-4
J gene: TRBJ1-1
CDR3 protein: CASSLESGVEGFF
CDR3 DNA: TGTGCCAGCAGCTTGGAATCGGGGGTGGAGGGTTTCTTT

clone size: .
D gene: TRBD2
V gene: TRBV27
J gene: TRBJ2-7
CDR3 protein: CASSLLTSSEQYF
CDR3 DNA: TGTGCCAGCAGTTTATTGACTAGCAGCGAGCAGTACTTC

clone size: .
D gene: TRBD1
V gene: TRBV4-3
J gene: TRBJ1-3
CDR3 protein: CASRQAIDREKANTIYF
CDR3 DNA: TGCGCCAGCAGACAAGCGATTGACAGGGAGAAAGCAAACACCATATATTTT

clone size: .
D gene: TRBD2
V gene: TRBV28
J gene: TRBJ2-1
CDR3 protein: CASSFPGGEQFF
CDR3 DNA: TGTGCCAGCAGTTTCCCCGGGGGGGAGCAGTTCTTC

clone size: .
D gene: .
V gene: TRBV7-9
J gene: TRBJ1-6
CDR3 protein: CASTLGISPLHF
CDR3 DNA: TGTGCCAGTACCCTAGGCATTTCACCCCTCCACTTT

clone size: .
D gene: TRBD2
V gene: TRBV15
J gene: TRBJ2-7
CDR3 protein: CATSPDLAGGIGQYF
CDR3 DNA: TGTGCCACCAGCCCTGACTTAGCGGGAGGGATCGGGCAGTACTTC

clone size: .
D gene: .
V gene: TRBV19
J gene: TRBJ1-4
CDR3 protein: CASSGGAEEKLFF
CDR3 DNA: TGTGCCAGTAGTGGGGGGGCCGAGGAAAAACTGTTTTTT

clone size: .
D gene: .
V gene: TRBV28
J gene: TRBJ1-2
CDR3 protein: CASSFDRGEIYGYTF
CDR3 DNA: TGTGCCAGCAGTTTCGATCGTGGAGAGATCTATGGCTACACCTTC

clone size: .
D gene: TRBD2
V gene: TRBV9
J gene: TRBJ2-3
CDR3 protein: CASSEGGSRADTQYF
CDR3 DNA: TGTGCCAGCAGCGAGGGCGGGAGTAGGGCAGATACGCAGTATTTT

clone size: .
D gene: .
V gene: TRBV27
J gene: TRBJ2-7
CDR3 protein: CASSFGRSSYEQYF
CDR3 DNA: TGTGCCAGCAGTTTCGGAAGAAGCTCCTACGAGCAGTACTTC

clone size: .
D gene: .
V gene: TRBV7-9
J gene: TRBJ2-2
CDR3 protein: CASSLAGVGTGELFF
CDR3 DNA: TGTGCCAGCAGCTTAGCGGGAGTCGGTACCGGGGAGCTGTTTTTT

clone size: .
D gene: TRBD2
V gene: TRBV2
J gene: TRBJ2-7
CDR3 protein: CASKASGRIFEQYF
CDR3 DNA: TGTGCCAGCAAAGCTAGCGGGCGCATTTTCGAGCAGTACTTC

clone size: .
D gene: TRBD1
V gene: TRBV2
J gene: TRBJ1-5
CDR3 protein: CASRDRGFNQPQHF
CDR3 DNA: TGTGCCAGCAGGGACAGGGGGTTCAATCAGCCCCAGCATTTT

clone size: .
D gene: TRBD1
V gene: TRBV2
J gene: TRBJ2-7
CDR3 protein: CASIEGQGAYEQYF
CDR3 DNA: TGTGCCAGCATCGAGGGACAGGGGGCCTACGAGCAGTACTTC

clone size: .
D gene: .
V gene: TRBV10-3
J gene: TRBJ2-7
CDR3 protein: CAISESLTPAYEQYF
CDR3 DNA: TGTGCCATCAGTGAGTCGCTGACACCGGCATACGAGCAGTACTTC